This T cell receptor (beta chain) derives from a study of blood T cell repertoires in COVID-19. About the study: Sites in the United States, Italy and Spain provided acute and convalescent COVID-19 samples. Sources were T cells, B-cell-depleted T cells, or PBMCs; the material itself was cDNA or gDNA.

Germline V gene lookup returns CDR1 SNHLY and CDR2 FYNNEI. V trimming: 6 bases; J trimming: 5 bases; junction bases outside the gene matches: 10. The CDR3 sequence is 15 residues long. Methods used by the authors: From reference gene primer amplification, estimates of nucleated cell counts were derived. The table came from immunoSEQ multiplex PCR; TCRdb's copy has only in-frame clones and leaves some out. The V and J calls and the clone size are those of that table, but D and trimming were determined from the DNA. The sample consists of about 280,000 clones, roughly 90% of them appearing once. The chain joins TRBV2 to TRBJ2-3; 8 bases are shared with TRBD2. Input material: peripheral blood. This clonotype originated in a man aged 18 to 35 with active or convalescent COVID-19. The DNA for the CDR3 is TGTGCCAGCAGGCCAGGCGGGGGGCCAAGAGATACGCAGTATTTT. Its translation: CASRPGGGPRDTQYF. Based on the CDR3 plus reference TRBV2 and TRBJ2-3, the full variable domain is EPEVTQTPSHQVTQMGQEVILRCVPISNHLYFYWYRQILGQKVEFLVSFYNNEISEKSEIFDDQFSVERPDGSNFTLKIRSTKLEDSAMYFCASRPGGGPRDTQYFGPGTRLTVL.